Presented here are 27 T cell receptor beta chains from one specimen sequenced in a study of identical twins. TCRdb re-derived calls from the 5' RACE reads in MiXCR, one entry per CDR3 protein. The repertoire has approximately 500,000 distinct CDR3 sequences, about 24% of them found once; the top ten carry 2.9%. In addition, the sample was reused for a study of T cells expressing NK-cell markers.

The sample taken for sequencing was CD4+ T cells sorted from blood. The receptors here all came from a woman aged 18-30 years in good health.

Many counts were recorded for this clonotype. The CDR3 spells CSARASATYREPASGRTYEQYF. In nucleotides, the CDR3 is TGCAGTGCTAGAGCGTCAGCCACCTACAGAGAACCAGCTAGCGGGAGAACCTACGAGCAGTACTTC. The genes are TRBV20-1 and TRBJ2-7; the match to TRBD2 covers 10 bases. The CDR3 consists of 22 residues. J gave up 2 bases and V 1 base, and 26 bases lay outside the gene matches. The V gene's germline CDR1 is DFQATT and CDR2 SNEGSKA (reference sequence).

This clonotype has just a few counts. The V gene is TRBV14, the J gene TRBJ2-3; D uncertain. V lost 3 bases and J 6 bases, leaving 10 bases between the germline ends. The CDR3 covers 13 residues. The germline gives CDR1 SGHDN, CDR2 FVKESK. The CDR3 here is CASSQGVGDTQYF. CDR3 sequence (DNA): TGTGCCAGCAGCCAGGGTGTGGGGGATACGCAGTATTTT.

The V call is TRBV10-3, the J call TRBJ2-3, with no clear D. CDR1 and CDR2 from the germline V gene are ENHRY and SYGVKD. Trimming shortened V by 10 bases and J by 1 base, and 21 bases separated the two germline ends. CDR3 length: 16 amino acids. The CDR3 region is CASSARLGMGTDTQYF. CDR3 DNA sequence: TGTGCCAGCAGCGCCAGGTTAGGGATGGGCACAGATACGCAGTATTTT.

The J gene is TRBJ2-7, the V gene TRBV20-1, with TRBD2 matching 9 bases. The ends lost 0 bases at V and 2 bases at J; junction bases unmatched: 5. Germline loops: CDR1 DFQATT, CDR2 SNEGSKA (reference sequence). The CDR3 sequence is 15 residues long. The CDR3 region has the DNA TGCAGTGCTAGAGATAGCGGGAGTCCTACCTACGAGCAGTACTTC. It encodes CSARDSGSPTYEQYF.

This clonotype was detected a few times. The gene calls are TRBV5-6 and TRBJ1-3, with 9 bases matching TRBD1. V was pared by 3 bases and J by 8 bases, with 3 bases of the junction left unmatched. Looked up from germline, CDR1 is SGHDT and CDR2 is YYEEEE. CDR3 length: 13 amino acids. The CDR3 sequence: CASSSDRGYTIYF. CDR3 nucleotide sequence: TGTGCCAGCAGCTCGGACAGGGGATACACCATATATTTT.

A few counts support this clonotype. Here the CDR3 DNA reads TGTGCCAGAGGACAGGGGAGTTACGAGCAGTACTTC. Its protein product is CARGQGSYEQYF. The J gene is TRBJ2-7, the V gene TRBV6-1; 9 bases line up with TRBD1. Germline CDR1 and CDR2: MNHNS and SASEGT. The CDR3 consists of 12 residues. V lost 9 bases, J lost 4 bases, and 4 bases stayed unmatched.

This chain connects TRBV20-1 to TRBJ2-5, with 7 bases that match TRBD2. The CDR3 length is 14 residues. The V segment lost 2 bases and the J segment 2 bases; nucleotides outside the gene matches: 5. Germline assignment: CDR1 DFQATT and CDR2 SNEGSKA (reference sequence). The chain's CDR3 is CSARLPSGQETQYF. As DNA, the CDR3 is TGCAGTGCTAGATTGCCTAGCGGACAAGAGACCCAGTACTTC.

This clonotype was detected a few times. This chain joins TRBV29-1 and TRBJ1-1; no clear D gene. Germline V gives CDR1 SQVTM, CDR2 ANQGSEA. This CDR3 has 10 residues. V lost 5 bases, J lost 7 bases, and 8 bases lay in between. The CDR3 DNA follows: TGCAGCGTTAAAACGGTTGAAGCTTTCTTT. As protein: CSVKTVEAFF.

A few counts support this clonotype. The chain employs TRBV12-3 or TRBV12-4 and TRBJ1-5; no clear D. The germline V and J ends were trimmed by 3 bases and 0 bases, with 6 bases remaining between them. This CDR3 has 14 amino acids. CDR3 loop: CASSFPYSNQPQHF. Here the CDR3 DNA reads TGTGCCAGCAGTTTTCCCTATAGCAATCAGCCCCAGCATTTT.

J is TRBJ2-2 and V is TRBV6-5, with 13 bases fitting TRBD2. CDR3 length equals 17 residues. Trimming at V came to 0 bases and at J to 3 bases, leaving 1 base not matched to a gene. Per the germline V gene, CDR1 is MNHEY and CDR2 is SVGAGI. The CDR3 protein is CASSYSLAGGDTGELFF. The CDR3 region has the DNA TGTGCCAGCAGTTACTCACTAGCGGGGGGGGACACCGGGGAGCTGTTTTTT.

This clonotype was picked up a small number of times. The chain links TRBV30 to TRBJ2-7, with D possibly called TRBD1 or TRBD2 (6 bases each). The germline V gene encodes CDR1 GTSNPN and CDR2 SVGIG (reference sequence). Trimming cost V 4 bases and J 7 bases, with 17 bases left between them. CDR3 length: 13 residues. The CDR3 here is CAWNPGASREQYF. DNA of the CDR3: TGTGCCTGGAACCCGGGGGCCTCTCGGGAGCAGTACTTC. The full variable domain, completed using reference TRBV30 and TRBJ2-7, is SQTIHQWPATLVQPVGSPLSLECTVEGTSNPNLYWYRQAAGRGLQLLFYSVGIGQISSEVPQNLSASRPQDRQFILSSKKLLLSDSGFYLCAWNPGASREQYFGPGTRLTVT.

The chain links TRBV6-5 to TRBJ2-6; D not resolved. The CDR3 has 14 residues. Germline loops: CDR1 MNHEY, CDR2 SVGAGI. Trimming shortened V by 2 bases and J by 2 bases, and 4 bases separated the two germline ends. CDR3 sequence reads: CASSYLAGANVLTF. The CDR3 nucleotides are TGTGCCAGCAGTTACCTTGCTGGGGCCAACGTCCTGACTTTC.

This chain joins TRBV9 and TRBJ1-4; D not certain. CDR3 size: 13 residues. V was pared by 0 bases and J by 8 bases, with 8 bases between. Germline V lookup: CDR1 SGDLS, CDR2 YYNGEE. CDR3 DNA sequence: TGTGCCAGCAGCGTAGACGAGACCGAAAAACTGTTTTTT. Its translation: CASSVDETEKLFF.

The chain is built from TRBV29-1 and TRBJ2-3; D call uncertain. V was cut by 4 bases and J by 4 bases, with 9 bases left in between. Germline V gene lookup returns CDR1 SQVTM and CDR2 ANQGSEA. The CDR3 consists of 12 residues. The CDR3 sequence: CSVGPLADTQYF. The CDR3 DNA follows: TGCAGCGTTGGGCCCCTGGCAGATACGCAGTATTTT.

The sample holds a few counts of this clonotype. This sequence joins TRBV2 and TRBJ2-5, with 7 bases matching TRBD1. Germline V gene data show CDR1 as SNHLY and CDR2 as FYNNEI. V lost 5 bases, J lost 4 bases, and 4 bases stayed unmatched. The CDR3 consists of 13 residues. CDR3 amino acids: CASSRDRRETQYF. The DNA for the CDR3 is TGTGCCAGCAGTCGGGACAGACGAGAGACCCAGTACTTC.

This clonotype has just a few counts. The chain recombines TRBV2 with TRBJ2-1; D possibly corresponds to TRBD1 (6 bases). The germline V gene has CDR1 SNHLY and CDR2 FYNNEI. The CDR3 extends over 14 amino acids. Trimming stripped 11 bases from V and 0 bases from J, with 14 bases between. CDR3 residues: CACTGTYSYNEQFF. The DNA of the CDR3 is TGTGCCTGCACCGGGACATACTCCTACAATGAGCAGTTCTTC. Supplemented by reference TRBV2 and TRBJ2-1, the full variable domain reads EPEVTQTPSHQVTQMGQEVILRCVPISNHLYFYWYRQILGQKVEFLVSFYNNEISEKSEIFDDQFSVERPDGSNFTLKIRSTKLEDSAMYFCACTGTYSYNEQFFGPGTRLTVL.

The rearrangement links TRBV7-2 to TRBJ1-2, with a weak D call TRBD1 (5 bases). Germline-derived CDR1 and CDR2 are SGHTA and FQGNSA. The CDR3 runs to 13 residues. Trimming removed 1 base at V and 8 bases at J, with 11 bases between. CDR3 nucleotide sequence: TGTGCCAGCAGCTTAGTGGGGACCGCGGGCTACACCTTC. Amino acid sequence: CASSLVGTAGYTF.

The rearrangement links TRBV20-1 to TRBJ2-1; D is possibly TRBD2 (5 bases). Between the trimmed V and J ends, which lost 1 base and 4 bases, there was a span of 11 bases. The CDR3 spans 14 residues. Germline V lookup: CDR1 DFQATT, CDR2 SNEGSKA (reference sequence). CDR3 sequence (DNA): TGCAGTGCTAGAGCCCAGCGGAATTACAATGAGCAGTTCTTC. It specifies CSARAQRNYNEQFF.

The CDR3 loop reads CAIEHGWYEQYF. In DNA form, the CDR3 reads TGTGCCATCGAGCATGGGTGGTACGAGCAGTACTTC. The chain recombines TRBV10-3 with TRBJ2-7; D call uncertain. Trimming pared 8 bases from V and 4 bases from J, leaving 12 bases between. CDR1 and CDR2 (germline): ENHRY, SYGVKD. The CDR3 length is 12 residues.

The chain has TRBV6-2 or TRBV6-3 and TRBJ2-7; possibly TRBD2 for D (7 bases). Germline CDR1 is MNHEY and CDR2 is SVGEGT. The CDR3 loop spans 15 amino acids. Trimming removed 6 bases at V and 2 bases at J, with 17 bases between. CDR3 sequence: CASRQPGGGAYEQYF. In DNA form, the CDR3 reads TGTGCCAGCAGACAGCCGGGGGGCGGGGCCTACGAGCAGTACTTC.

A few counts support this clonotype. Here the CDR3 DNA reads TGCGCCAGCAGCTTGCCTGGCGAAGAGACCCAGTACTTC. This translates into CASSLPGEETQYF. The chain combines TRBV5-1 with TRBJ2-5; D gene unclear. The CDR3 loop spans 13 amino acids. CDR1 SGHRS and CDR2 YFSETQ come from the germline V gene. With 1 base removed from V and 3 bases from J, the gap between germline ends came to 7 bases.

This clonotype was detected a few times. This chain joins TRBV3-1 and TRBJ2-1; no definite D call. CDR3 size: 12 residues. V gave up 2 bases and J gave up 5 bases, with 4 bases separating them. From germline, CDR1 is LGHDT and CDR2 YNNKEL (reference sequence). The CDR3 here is CASSQTDNEQFF. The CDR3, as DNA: TGTGCCAGCAGCCAAACTGACAATGAGCAGTTCTTC.

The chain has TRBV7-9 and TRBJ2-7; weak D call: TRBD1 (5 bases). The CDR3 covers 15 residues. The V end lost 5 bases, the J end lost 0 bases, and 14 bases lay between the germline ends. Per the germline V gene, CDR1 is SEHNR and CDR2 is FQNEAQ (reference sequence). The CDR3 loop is CASSRPLRDSYEQYF. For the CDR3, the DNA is TGTGCCAGCAGCCGCCCGCTCAGGGACTCCTACGAGCAGTACTTC.

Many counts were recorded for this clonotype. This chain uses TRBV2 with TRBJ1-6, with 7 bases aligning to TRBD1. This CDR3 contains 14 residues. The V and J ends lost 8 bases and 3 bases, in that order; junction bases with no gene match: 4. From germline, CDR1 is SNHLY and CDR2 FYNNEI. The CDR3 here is CASQTGNYNSPLHF. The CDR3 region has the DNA TGTGCCAGCCAGACAGGGAACTATAATTCACCCCTCCACTTT. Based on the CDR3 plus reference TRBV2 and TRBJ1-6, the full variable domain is EPEVTQTPSHQVTQMGQEVILRCVPISNHLYFYWYRQILGQKVEFLVSFYNNEISEKSEIFDDQFSVERPDGSNFTLKIRSTKLEDSAMYFCASQTGNYNSPLHFGNGTRLTVT.

CDR3 nucleotides: TGTGCCAGCAGATGGAATAATTCACCCCTCCACTTT. This gives the protein CASRWNNSPLHF. The V and J genes are TRBV7-2 and TRBJ1-6; no firm D call. CDR1 SGHTA and CDR2 FQGNSA come from the germline V gene. This CDR3 has 12 residues. With 6 bases removed from V and 5 bases from J, the gap between germline ends came to 5 bases.

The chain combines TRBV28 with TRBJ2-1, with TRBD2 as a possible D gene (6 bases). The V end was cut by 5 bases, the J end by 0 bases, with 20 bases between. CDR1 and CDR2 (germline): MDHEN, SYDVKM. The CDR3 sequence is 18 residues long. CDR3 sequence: CASSPLSLAESSYNEQFF. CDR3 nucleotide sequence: TGTGCCAGCAGTCCCCTTTCGTTAGCGGAGAGCTCCTACAATGAGCAGTTCTTC. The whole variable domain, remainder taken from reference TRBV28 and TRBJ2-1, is DVKVTQSSRYLVKRTGEKVFLECVQDMDHENMFWYRQDPGLGLRLIYFSYDVKMKEKGDIPEGYSVSREKKERFSLILESASTNQTSMYLCASSPLSLAESSYNEQFFGPGTRLTVL.

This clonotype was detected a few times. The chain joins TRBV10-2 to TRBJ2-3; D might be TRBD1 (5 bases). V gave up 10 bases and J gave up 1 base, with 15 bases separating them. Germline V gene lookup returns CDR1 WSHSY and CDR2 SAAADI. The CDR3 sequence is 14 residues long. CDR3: CATKVGRGTDTQYF. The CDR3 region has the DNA TGCGCCACCAAAGTCGGCAGGGGCACAGATACGCAGTATTTT.